A selection of T cell receptor beta chains follows, all from one sample in a study of CD8 T cells in ankylosing spondylitis. One entry per CDR3 protein, called by TCRdb with MiXCR from the 5' RACE reads. The sample consists of about 89,000 distinct CDR3 sequences, around 30% of them appearing once. Material for sequencing was blood, either unsorted or a sorted T cell fraction (not recorded which). The source of these receptors is a male donor with ankylosing spondylitis or in good health (not recorded which). Both conserved end residues are part of each CDR3. A D gene is named only where the DNA matches it firmly. Size is omitted from some rows. Given values are once, few, many or a class for expanded clones.

V: TRBV6-2/TRBV6-3
size: -
D: TRBD2
J: TRBJ2-1
CDR3: CASTLYRLAGNNEQFF
DNA: TGTGCCAGCACTTTATACCGACTAGCGGGGAACAATGAGCAGTTCTTC

V: TRBV2
size: many
D: TRBD2
J: TRBJ2-2
CDR3: CASSFGTSSGELFF
DNA: TGTGCCAGCAGCTTCGGGACTAGTTCCGGGGAGCTGTTTTTT

V: TRBV5-1
size: few
D: -
J: TRBJ1-6
CDR3: CASRAVRDGSPLHF
DNA: TGCGCCAGCCGAGCTGTGCGGGATGGGTCACCCCTCCACTTT

V: TRBV6-1
size: few
D: TRBD1
J: TRBJ1-3
CDR3: CASSEEDRGGGNTIYF
DNA: TGTGCCAGCAGTGAAGAGGACAGGGGAGGCGGAAACACCATATATTTT

V: TRBV3-1
size: few
D: -
J: TRBJ2-1
CDR3: CASSQGAGYYNEQFF
DNA: TGTGCCAGCAGCCAAGGGGCCGGCTACTACAATGAGCAGTTCTTC

V: TRBV19
size: -
D: -
J: TRBJ2-7
CDR3: CASSIDRDEQYF
DNA: TGTGCCAGTAGTATAGACAGGGACGAGCAGTACTTC

V: TRBV20-1
size: many
D: -
J: TRBJ2-5
CDR3: CSAGVPETQYF
DNA: TGCAGTGCGGGGGTGCCGGAGACCCAGTACTTC

V: TRBV7-9
size: -
D: -
J: TRBJ1-1
CDR3: CASSSGRTNLEAFF
DNA: TGTGCCAGCAGCTCGGGACGGACGAACCTTGAAGCTTTCTTT

V: TRBV19
size: -
D: -
J: TRBJ1-5
CDR3: CASRAQANSNQPQHF
DNA: TGTGCCAGTAGAGCCCAGGCGAACAGCAATCAGCCCCAGCATTTT

V: TRBV10-3
size: few
D: -
J: TRBJ2-6
CDR3: CAISYGADFSGANVLTF
DNA: TGTGCCATCAGTTATGGAGCTGACTTCTCTGGGGCCAACGTCCTGACTTTC

V: TRBV29-1
size: -
D: TRBD1
J: TRBJ1-1
CDR3: CSGSSGTGNFEAFF
DNA: TGCAGCGGTTCCTCCGGGACAGGGAACTTTGAAGCTTTCTTT

V: TRBV7-9
size: -
D: -
J: TRBJ1-1
CDR3: CASSPDSYYTEAFF
DNA: TGTGCCAGCAGCCCCGACAGCTATTACACTGAAGCTTTCTTT

V: TRBV20-1
size: many
D: TRBD1
J: TRBJ1-6
CDR3: CSARGQGTYNSPLHF
DNA: TGCAGTGCTAGGGGACAGGGGACCTATAATTCACCCCTCCACTTT

V: TRBV5-1
size: few
D: -
J: TRBJ2-3
CDR3: CASKLSGLKDTQYF
DNA: TGCGCCAGCAAACTCTCGGGGCTTAAAGATACGCAGTATTTT

V: TRBV7-9
size: -
D: TRBD1
J: TRBJ1-1
CDR3: CASTWGQGTEAFF
DNA: TGTGCCAGCACCTGGGGACAGGGGACTGAAGCTTTCTTT

V: TRBV20-1
size: -
D: -
J: TRBJ1-6
CDR3: CSASSGGTGNSPLHF
DNA: TGCAGTGCTAGTTCCGGAGGGACGGGTAATTCACCCCTCCACTTT

V: TRBV4-2
size: -
D: -
J: TRBJ2-3
CDR3: CASSRSRVSSDTQYF
DNA: TGTGCCAGCAGCCGCAGCAGGGTTTCCTCCGATACGCAGTATTTT

V: TRBV20-1
size: few
D: -
J: TRBJ1-5
CDR3: CSARDQRNQPQHF
DNA: TGCAGTGCTAGAGATCAAAGGAATCAGCCCCAGCATTTT

V: TRBV18
size: -
D: -
J: TRBJ1-5
CDR3: CASSPLTGQSNQPQHF
DNA: TGTGCCAGCTCACCACTGACAGGCCAAAGCAATCAGCCCCAGCATTTT

V: TRBV5-4
size: few
D: -
J: TRBJ2-3
CDR3: CASSPRTASTDTQYF
DNA: TGTGCCAGCAGCCCCCGGACCGCTAGCACAGATACGCAGTATTTT

V: TRBV5-1
size: few
D: -
J: TRBJ2-5
CDR3: CASSLLPDPKLRKETQYF
DNA: TGCGCCAGCAGCTTATTACCAGACCCTAAGCTACGAAAGGAGACCCAGTACTTC

V: TRBV28
size: -
D: -
J: TRBJ1-2
CDR3: CASSYRNYGYTF
DNA: TGTGCCAGCTCGTATCGTAACTATGGCTACACCTTC

V: TRBV12-3/TRBV12-4
size: few
D: TRBD1
J: TRBJ1-2
CDR3: CASRPPGQGGSNYGYTF
DNA: TGTGCCAGCAGACCGCCGGGACAGGGGGGCTCTAACTATGGCTACACCTTC

V: TRBV5-1
size: -
D: TRBD2
J: TRBJ2-4
CDR3: CASSREGDAKNIQYF
DNA: TGCGCCAGCAGCCGGGAGGGGGATGCCAAAAACATTCAGTACTTC

V: TRBV5-1
size: few
D: -
J: TRBJ1-6
CDR3: CASSLGDLDSPLHF
DNA: TGCGCCAGCAGCTTGGGAGATTTGGATTCACCCCTCCACTTT

V: TRBV20-1
size: -
D: -
J: TRBJ1-1
CDR3: CSARDGGRGSDTEAFF
DNA: TGCAGTGCTAGAGATGGGGGGCGAGGGAGTGACACTGAAGCTTTCTTT

V: TRBV7-8
size: -
D: TRBD2
J: TRBJ2-1
CDR3: CASSLIFSGSYNEQFF
DNA: TGTGCCAGCAGCTTAATCTTTAGCGGGAGCTACAATGAGCAGTTCTTC

V: TRBV5-1
size: many
D: -
J: TRBJ1-2
CDR3: CASSPTDSYGYTF
DNA: TGCGCCAGCAGCCCAACCGACAGTTATGGCTACACCTTC

V: TRBV10-3
size: -
D: TRBD2
J: TRBJ2-1
CDR3: CAISGTSGRDNEQFF
DNA: TGTGCCATCAGTGGGACTAGCGGGAGGGACAATGAGCAGTTCTTC

V: TRBV12-3/TRBV12-4
size: many
D: -
J: TRBJ1-2
CDR3: CASSLRDGLYGYTF
DNA: TGTGCCAGCAGTTTAAGGGACGGCCTATATGGCTACACCTTC

V: TRBV28
size: few
D: TRBD2
J: TRBJ2-1
CDR3: CASSLYSGGPYNEQFF
DNA: TGTGCCAGCAGTTTATATAGCGGGGGGCCGTACAATGAGCAGTTCTTC

V: TRBV10-3
size: -
D: -
J: TRBJ1-2
CDR3: CAISGSNLNYGYTF
DNA: TGTGCCATCAGTGGTTCAAACCTCAACTATGGCTACACCTTC

V: TRBV20-1
size: -
D: TRBD2
J: TRBJ2-1
CDR3: CSARDPTSGGLIYNEQFF
DNA: TGCAGTGCTAGAGATCCGACTAGCGGGGGACTTATCTACAATGAGCAGTTCTTC

V: TRBV6-5
size: few
D: -
J: TRBJ2-3
CDR3: CASSYFGKTDTQYF
DNA: TGTGCCAGCAGTTACTTCGGGAAAACAGATACGCAGTATTTT

V: TRBV10-3
size: -
D: -
J: TRBJ2-7
CDR3: CAISGDSTYEQYF
DNA: TGTGCCATCAGTGGTGACTCAACCTACGAGCAGTACTTC

V: TRBV5-1
size: few
D: -
J: TRBJ2-5
CDR3: CASSLQQGFQETQYF
DNA: TGCGCCAGCAGCTTGCAACAGGGATTCCAAGAGACCCAGTACTTC

V: TRBV7-3
size: -
D: -
J: TRBJ1-3
CDR3: CASSFGNGNTIYF
DNA: TGTGCCAGCAGCTTCGGGAATGGAAACACCATATATTTT

V: TRBV5-1
size: -
D: TRBD1
J: TRBJ1-4
CDR3: CASRSRQGRGEKLFF
DNA: TGCGCCAGCAGATCACGACAGGGACGGGGAGAAAAACTGTTTTTT

V: TRBV5-1
size: few
D: -
J: TRBJ2-1
CDR3: CASSLEATYNEQFF
DNA: TGCGCCAGCAGCTTGGAGGCGACCTACAATGAGCAGTTCTTC

V: TRBV4-1
size: -
D: -
J: TRBJ1-4
CDR3: CASSLSRSPDNNEKLFF
DNA: TGCGCCAGCAGTCTGTCCAGAAGTCCCGATAATAATGAAAAACTGTTTTTT

V: TRBV20-1
size: -
D: TRBD1
J: TRBJ1-2
CDR3: CSARPGQAGLFHGYTF
DNA: TGCAGTGCTAGGCCGGGACAGGCGGGATTATTTCATGGCTACACCTTC

V: TRBV5-1
size: many
D: TRBD2
J: TRBJ2-3
CDR3: CASRLGLAGADTQYF
DNA: TGCGCCAGCAGATTAGGACTAGCTGGCGCAGATACGCAGTATTTT

V: TRBV29-1
size: -
D: -
J: TRBJ2-1
CDR3: CSVSGRVLVDEQFF
DNA: TGCAGCGTTTCAGGACGCGTTCTTGTGGATGAGCAGTTCTTC

V: TRBV5-6
size: -
D: TRBD2
J: TRBJ2-1
CDR3: CASSLKRASGYNEQFF
DNA: TGTGCCAGCAGCTTAAAGCGGGCTAGCGGCTACAATGAGCAGTTCTTC

V: TRBV20-1
size: few
D: TRBD1
J: TRBJ1-2
CDR3: CSALEGVFESGQEKGAGGYTF
DNA: TGCAGTGCGCTAGAGGGGGTATTCGAGTCAGGACAGGAAAAGGGAGCCGGTGGCTACACCTTC

V: TRBV5-1
size: -
D: -
J: TRBJ2-7
CDR3: CASSLARLVGEQYF
DNA: TGCGCCAGCAGCTTGGCCCGACTAGTAGGTGAGCAGTACTTC

V: TRBV5-1
size: -
D: TRBD1
J: TRBJ2-1
CDR3: CASSYLSGQGYNEQFF
DNA: TGCGCCAGCAGCTATCTATCGGGACAGGGCTACAATGAGCAGTTCTTC

V: TRBV7-9
size: few
D: TRBD1
J: TRBJ1-3
CDR3: CASSLGQGDFGNTIYF
DNA: TGTGCCAGCAGCTTAGGGCAGGGGGACTTCGGAAACACCATATATTTT

V: TRBV9
size: many
D: -
J: TRBJ1-1
CDR3: CASSADFVDSLNTEAFF
DNA: TGTGCCAGCAGCGCAGACTTCGTCGACAGCCTGAACACTGAAGCTTTCTTT

V: TRBV10-2
size: -
D: TRBD2
J: TRBJ2-3
CDR3: CASSGAGGLPSTDTQYF
DNA: TGCGCCAGCAGTGGAGCGGGGGGGCTCCCCAGCACAGATACGCAGTATTTT

V: TRBV20-1
size: -
D: -
J: TRBJ2-1
CDR3: CSASGGTGNEQFF
DNA: TGCAGTGCTAGTGGCGGAACGGGTAATGAGCAGTTCTTC

V: TRBV7-9
size: many
D: -
J: TRBJ1-2
CDR3: CASTLKTDDGYTF
DNA: TGTGCCAGCACTCTCAAAACAGACGATGGCTACACCTTC

V: TRBV12-3/TRBV12-4
size: few
D: TRBD1
J: TRBJ2-2
CDR3: CASSRTGSMSGELFF
DNA: TGTGCCAGCAGTCGGACAGGGAGTATGTCCGGGGAGCTGTTTTTT

V: TRBV5-6
size: few
D: TRBD1
J: TRBJ1-6
CDR3: CASSATGADSPLHF
DNA: TGTGCCAGCAGCGCGACAGGGGCCGATTCACCCCTCCACTTT

V: TRBV2
size: few
D: TRBD1
J: TRBJ2-5
CDR3: CASHRDRPKETQYF
DNA: TGTGCCAGCCACCGGGACAGACCCAAAGAGACCCAGTACTTC

V: TRBV5-1
size: few
D: TRBD2
J: TRBJ2-3
CDR3: CASSPSGDTDTQYF
DNA: TGCGCCAGCAGTCCTAGCGGAGACACAGATACGCAGTATTTT

V: TRBV27
size: few
D: -
J: TRBJ2-2
CDR3: CASSLYRANTGELFF
DNA: TGTGCCAGCAGTTTATATCGGGCGAACACCGGGGAGCTGTTTTTT